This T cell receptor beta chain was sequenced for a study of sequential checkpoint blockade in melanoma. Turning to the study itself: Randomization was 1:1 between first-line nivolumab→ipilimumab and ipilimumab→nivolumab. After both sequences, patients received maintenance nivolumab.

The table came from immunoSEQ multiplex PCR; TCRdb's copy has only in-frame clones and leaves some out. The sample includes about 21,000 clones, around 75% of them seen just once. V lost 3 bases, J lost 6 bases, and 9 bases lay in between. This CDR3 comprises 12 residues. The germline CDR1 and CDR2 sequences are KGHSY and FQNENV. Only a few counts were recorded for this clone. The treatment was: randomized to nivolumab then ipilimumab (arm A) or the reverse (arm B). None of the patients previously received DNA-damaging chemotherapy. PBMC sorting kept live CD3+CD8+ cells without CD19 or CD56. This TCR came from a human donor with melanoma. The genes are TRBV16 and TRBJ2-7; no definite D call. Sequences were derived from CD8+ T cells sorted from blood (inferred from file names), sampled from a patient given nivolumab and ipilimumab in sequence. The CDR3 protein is CASSQATGEQYF. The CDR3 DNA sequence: TGTGCCAGCAGCCAGGCTACGGGCGAGCAGTACTTC.